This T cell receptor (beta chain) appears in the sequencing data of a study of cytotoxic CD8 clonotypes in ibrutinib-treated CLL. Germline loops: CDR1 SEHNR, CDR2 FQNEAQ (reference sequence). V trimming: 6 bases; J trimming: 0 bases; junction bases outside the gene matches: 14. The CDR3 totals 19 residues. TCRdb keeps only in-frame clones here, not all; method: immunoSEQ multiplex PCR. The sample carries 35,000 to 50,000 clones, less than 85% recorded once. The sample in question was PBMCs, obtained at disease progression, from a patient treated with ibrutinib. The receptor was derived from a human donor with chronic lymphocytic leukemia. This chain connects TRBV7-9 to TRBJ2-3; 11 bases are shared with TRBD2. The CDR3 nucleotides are TGTGCCAGCAGGCCCCTACTAGCGGGGGACTTTACTAGCACAGATACGCAGTATTTT. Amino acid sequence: CASRPLLAGDFTSTDTQYF.